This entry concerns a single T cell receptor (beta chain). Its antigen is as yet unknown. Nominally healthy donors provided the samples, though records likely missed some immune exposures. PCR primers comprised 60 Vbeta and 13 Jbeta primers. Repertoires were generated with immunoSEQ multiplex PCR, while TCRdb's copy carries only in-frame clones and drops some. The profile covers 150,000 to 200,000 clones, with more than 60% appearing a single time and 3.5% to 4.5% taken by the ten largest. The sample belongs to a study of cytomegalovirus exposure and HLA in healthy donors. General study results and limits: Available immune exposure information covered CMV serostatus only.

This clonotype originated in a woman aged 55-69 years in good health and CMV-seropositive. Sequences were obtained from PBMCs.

The DNA of the CDR3 is TGTGCCAGCAGTCTGTTCCTTGGGGGGGGCGCCTACTACGAGCAGTACTTC. Its translation: CASSLFLGGGAYYEQYF. This sequence joins TRBV25-1 and TRBJ2-7, with TRBD2 as a possible D gene (7 bases). The CDR3 consists of 17 residues. Trimming left V 5 bases short and J 3 bases short, with 23 bases between. The germline CDR1 and CDR2 sequences are MGHDK and SYGVNS.